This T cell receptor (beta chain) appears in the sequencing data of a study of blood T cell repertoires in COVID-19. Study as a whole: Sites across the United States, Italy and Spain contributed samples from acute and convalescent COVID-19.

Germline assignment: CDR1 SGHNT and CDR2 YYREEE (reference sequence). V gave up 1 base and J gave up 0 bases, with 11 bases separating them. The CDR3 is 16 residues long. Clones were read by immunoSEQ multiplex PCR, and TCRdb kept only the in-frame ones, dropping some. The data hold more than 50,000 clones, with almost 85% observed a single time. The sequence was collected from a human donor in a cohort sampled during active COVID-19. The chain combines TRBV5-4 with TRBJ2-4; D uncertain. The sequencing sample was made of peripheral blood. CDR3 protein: CASSLSPLLAKNIQYF. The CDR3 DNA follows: TGTGCCAGCAGCTTGAGCCCCCTCCTAGCCAAAAACATTCAGTACTTC.